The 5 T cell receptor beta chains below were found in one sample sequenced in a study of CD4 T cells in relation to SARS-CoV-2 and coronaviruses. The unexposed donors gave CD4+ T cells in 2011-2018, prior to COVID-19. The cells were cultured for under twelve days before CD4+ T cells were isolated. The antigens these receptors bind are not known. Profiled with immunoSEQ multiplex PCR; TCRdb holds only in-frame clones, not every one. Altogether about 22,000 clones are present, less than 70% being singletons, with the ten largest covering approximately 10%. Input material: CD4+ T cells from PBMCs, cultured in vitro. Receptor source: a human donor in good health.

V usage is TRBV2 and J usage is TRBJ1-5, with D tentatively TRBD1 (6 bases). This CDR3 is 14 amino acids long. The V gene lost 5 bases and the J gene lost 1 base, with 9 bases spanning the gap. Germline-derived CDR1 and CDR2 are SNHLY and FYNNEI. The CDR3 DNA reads TGTGCCAGCAGTCTGGGGGCGAGCAATCAGCCCCAGCATTTT. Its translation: CASSLGASNQPQHF.

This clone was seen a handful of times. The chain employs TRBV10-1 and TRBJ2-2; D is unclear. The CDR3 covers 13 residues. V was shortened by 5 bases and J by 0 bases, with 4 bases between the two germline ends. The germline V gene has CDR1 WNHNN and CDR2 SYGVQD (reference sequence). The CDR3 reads CASSSANTGELFF. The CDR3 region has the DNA TGCGCCAGCAGTTCGGCGAACACCGGGGAGCTGTTTTTT.

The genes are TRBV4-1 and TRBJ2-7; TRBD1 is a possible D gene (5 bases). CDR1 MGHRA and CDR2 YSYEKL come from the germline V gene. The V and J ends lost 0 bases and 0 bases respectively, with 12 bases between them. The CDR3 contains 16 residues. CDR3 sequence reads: CASSQDVRASSYEQYF. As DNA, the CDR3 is TGCGCCAGCAGCCAAGATGTCAGGGCGAGCTCCTACGAGCAGTACTTC.

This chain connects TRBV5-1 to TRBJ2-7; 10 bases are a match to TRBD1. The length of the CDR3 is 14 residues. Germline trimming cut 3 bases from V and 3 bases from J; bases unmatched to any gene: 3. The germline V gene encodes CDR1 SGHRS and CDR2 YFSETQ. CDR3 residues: CASSSGQGFYEQYF. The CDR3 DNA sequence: TGCGCCAGCAGCTCGGGACAGGGGTTCTACGAGCAGTACTTC. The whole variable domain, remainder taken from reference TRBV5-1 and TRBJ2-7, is KAGVTQTPRYLIKTRGQQVTLSCSPISGHRSVSWYQQTPGQGLQFLFEYFSETQRNKGNFPGRFSGRQFSNSRSEMNVSTLELGDSALYLCASSSGQGFYEQYFGPGTRLTVT.

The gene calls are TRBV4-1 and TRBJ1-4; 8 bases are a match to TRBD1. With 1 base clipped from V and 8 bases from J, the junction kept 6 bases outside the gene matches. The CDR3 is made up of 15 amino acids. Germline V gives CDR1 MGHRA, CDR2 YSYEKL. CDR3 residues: CASSQGQGAWEKLFF. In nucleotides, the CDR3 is TGCGCCAGCAGCCAAGGCCAGGGGGCGTGGGAAAAACTGTTTTTT.